This record covers a single T cell receptor (beta chain). Its cognate antigen is unknown. Per sample, at least 5.5 micrograms of total RNA were extracted. CDR1 and CDR2 (germline): KGHSH, LQKENI. With 5 bases clipped from V and 5 bases from J, the junction kept 11 bases outside the gene matches. The CDR3 runs to 16 residues. The data are from a study of blood T cells in healthy people across ages. Regarding the study as a whole: Naive T cell percentage showed a strong correlation with TCR beta diversity. It was not known whether donors were CMV positive (a possible confounder of expanded clonotype changes).

Together with a sample-barcoded 5' primer, a J-beta primer mix was included in a second PCR lasting about 7 to 11 cycles. Using its own MiXCR run on the 5' RACE reads, TCRdb lists one record per CDR3 protein. The repertoire consists of under 1 million distinct CDR3 sequences, with around two fifths occurring once and the leading ten covering around 18%. The chain couples TRBV18 to TRBJ2-1; 8 bases fit TRBD1. This TCR derives from a man in his 60s in good health. Sequences were obtained from blood. CDR3 sequence: CASSIPGTGINNEQFF. In DNA form, the CDR3 reads TGTGCCAGCTCAATCCCCGGGACAGGTATTAACAATGAGCAGTTCTTC. The complete variable domain, with remaining parts taken from reference TRBV18 and TRBJ2-1, reads NAGVMQNPRHLVRRRGQEARLRCSPMKGHSHVYWYRQLPEEGLKFMVYLQKENIIDESGMPKERFSAEFPKEGPSILRIQQVVRGDSAAYFCASSIPGTGINNEQFFGPGTRLTVL.